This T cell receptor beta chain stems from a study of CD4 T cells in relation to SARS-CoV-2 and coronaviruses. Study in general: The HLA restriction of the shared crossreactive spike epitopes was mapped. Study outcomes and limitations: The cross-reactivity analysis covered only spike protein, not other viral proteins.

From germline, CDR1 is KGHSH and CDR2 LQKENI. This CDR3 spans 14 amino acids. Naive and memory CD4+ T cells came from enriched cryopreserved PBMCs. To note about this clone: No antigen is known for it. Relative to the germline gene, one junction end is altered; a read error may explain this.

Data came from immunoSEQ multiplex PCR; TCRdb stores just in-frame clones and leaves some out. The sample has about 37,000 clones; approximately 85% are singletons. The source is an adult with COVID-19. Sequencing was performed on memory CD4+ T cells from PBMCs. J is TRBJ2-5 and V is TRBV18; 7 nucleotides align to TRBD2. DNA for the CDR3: TGTGCCAGCTCTCCACTAGCGATCCAAGAGACCCAGTACTTC. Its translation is CASSPLAIQETQYF.